The 3 T cell receptor beta chains below were found in one sample sequenced in a study of somatic mutations in cytotoxic T cells in rheumatoid arthritis. Measured with immunoSEQ multiplex PCR; TCRdb has only the in-frame clones, and not every one. The sample lists about 6,700 clones; approximately 77% were seen once. Sample: CD8+ T cells sorted from blood. These receptors were obtained from an older woman in good health.

V and J are TRBV30 and TRBJ2-5, with 16 bases aligning to TRBD2. Looked up from germline, CDR1 is GTSNPN and CDR2 is SVGIG (reference sequence). V trimming: 1 base; J trimming: 5 bases; junction bases outside the gene matches: 1. CDR3 size: 15 residues. The CDR3 is CAWSAGLAGGETQYF. CDR3 in DNA: TGTGCCTGGAGTGCGGGACTAGCGGGAGGGGAGACCCAGTACTTC.

CDR3 sequence reads: CASSLTSHYTYNEQFF. The CDR3, as DNA: TGTGCCAGCAGTTTAACCTCCCACTACACTTACAATGAGCAGTTCTTC. V and J are TRBV28 and TRBJ2-1; D is uncertain. V lost 2 bases, J lost 4 bases, and 15 bases lay in between. The CDR3 contains 16 residues. CDR1 is MDHEN and CDR2 is SYDVKM in the germline V gene.

The V and J genes are TRBV29-1 and TRBJ2-1, with D possibly matching TRBD2 (6 bases). CDR3 length equals 14 residues. Germline V gene sequence: CDR1 SQVTM, CDR2 ANQGSEA. The ends were cut back, 1 base at V and 4 bases at J, with 11 bases in the middle. The CDR3: CSVEGGEVYNEQFF. The CDR3 nucleotides read TGCAGCGTTGAAGGGGGGGAGGTGTACAATGAGCAGTTCTTC.